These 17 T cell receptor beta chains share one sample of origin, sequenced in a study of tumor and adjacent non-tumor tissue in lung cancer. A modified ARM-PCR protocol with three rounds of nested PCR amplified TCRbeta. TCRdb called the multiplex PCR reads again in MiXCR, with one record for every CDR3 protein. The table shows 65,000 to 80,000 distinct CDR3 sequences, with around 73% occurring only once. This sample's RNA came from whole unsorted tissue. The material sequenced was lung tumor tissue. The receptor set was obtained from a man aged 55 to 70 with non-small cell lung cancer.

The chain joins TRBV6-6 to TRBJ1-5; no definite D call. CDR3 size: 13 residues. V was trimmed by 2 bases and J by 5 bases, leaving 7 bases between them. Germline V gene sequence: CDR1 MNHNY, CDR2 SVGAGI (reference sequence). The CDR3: CASSYSVDQPQHF. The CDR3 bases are TGTGCCAGCAGTTACAGTGTGGATCAGCCCCAGCATTTT.

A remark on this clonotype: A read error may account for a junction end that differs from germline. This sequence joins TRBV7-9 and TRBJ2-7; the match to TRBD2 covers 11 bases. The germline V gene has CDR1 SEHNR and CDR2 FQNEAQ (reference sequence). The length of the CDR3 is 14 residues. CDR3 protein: CTSSPSGRSGEQYF. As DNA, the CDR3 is TGTACCAGCAGCCCTAGCGGGAGGAGTGGTGAGCAGTACTTC.

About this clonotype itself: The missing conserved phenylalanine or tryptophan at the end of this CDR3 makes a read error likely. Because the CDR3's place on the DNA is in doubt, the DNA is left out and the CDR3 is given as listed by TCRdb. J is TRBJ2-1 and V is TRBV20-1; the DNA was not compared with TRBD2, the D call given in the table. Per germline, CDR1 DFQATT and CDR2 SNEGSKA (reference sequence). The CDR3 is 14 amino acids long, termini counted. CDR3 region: CSVSGGDPYNEEFV.

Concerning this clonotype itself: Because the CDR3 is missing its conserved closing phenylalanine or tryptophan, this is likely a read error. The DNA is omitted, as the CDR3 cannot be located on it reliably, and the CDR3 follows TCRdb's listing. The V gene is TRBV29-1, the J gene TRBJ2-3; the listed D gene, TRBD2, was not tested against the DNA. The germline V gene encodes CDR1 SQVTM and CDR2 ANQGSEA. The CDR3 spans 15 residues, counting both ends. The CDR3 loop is CSLVPLAGRTDTQYL.

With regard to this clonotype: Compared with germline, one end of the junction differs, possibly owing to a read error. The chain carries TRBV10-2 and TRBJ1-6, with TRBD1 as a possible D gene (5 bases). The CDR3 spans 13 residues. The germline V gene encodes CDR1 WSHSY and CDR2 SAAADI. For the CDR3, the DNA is TGCTCCAGCCGGGACGGCTATAATTCACCCCTTCACTTT. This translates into CSSRDGYNSPLHF.

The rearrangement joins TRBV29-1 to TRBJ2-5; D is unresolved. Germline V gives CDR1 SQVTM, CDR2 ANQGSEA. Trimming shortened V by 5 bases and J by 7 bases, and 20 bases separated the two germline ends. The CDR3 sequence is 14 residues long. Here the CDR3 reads CSVSRRNLGWTQYF. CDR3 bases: TGCAGCGTTTCACGACGGAACTTAGGGTGGACCCAGTACTTC.

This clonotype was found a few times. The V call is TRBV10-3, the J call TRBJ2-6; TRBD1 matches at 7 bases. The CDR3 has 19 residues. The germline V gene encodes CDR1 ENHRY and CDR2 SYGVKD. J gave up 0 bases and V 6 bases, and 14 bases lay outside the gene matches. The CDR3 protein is CAISRRGTDLSSGANVLTF. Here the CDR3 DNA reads TGTGCCATCAGCCGAAGGGGGACAGACCTAAGCTCTGGGGCCAACGTCCTGACTTTC.

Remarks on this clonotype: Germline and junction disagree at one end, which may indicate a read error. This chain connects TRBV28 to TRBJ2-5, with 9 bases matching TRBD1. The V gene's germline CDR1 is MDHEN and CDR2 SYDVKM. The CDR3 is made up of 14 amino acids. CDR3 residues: CTSGGRTGEETQYF. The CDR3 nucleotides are TGTACCAGTGGCGGCCGGACAGGGGAAGAGACCCAGTACTTC.

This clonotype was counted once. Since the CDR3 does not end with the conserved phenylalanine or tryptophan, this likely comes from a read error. In DNA, the CDR3 is TGCAGTGCTAGAAATCCGGTGGGCAGCGGGCTGCGTGATCCGCAGTATCTT. This translates into CSARNPVGSGLRDPQYL. This chain links TRBV20-1 with TRBJ2-3, with D maybe TRBD2 (6 bases). Trimming took 2 bases from V and 10 from J, leaving 28 bases between them. Looked up from germline, CDR1 is DFQATT and CDR2 is SNEGSKA (reference sequence). This CDR3 has 17 amino acids.

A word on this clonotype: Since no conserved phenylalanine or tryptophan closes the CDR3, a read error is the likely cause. CDR3 coding DNA: TGTGCCAGCAGTGCGGCCTCACTTCCCCGTACGCAGTATTAT. Protein sequence: CASSAASLPRTQYY. This rearrangement joins TRBV6-5 to TRBJ2-3; D ambiguous. The CDR3 spans 14 residues. CDR1 and CDR2 (germline): MNHEY, SVGAGI. Trimming cost V 5 bases and J 8 bases, with 17 bases left between them.

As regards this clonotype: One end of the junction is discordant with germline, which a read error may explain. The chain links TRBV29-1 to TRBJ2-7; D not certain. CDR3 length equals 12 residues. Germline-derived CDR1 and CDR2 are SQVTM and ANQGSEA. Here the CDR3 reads CSVEYSGDEQHF. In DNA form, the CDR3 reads TGCAGCGTTGAGTACAGTGGGGATGAGCAACACTTC.

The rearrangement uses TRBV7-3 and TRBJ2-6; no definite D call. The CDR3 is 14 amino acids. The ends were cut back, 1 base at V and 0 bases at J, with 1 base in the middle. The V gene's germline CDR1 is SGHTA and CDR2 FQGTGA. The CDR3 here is CASSLISGANVLTF. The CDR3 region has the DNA TGTGCCAGCAGCTTAATCTCTGGGGCCAACGTCCTGACTTTC.

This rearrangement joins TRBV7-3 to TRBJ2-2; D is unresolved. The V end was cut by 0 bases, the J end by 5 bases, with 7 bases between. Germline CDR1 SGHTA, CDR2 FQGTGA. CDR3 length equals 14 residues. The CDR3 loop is CASSLTPVTGELFF. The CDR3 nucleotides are TGTGCCAGCAGCTTAACGCCGGTAACCGGGGAGCTGTTTTTT.

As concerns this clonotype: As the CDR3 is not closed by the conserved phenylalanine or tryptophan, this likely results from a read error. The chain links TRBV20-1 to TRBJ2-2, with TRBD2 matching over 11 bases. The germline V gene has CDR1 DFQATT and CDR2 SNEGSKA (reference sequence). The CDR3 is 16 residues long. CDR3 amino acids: CGATLAGGPESGELFY. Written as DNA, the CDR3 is TGCGGTGCTACTTTAGCGGGAGGGCCGGAGAGCGGGGAGCTGTTTTAT.

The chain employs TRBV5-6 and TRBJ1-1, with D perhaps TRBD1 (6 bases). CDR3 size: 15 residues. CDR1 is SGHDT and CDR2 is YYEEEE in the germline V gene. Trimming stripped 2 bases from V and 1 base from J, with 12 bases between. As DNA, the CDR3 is TGTGCCAGCAGCTTCATTGCAGGGGCGAACACTGAAGCTTTCTTT. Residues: CASSFIAGANTEAFF.

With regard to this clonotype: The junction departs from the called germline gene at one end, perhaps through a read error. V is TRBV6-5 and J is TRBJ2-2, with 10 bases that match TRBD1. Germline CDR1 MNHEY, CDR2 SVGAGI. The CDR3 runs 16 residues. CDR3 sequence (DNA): TGTGCCAGCTGTTATTATGGGACAGGGGCGTTAGGGGGGCTGTTTTTT. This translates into CASCYYGTGALGGLFF.

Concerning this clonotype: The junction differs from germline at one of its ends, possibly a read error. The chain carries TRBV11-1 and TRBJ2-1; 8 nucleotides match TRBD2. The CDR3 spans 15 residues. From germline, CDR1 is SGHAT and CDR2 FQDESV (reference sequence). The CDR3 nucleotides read TGTGCCATCAGCTTAGGACTAGCTAGTGACAATGAGCAGTTCTTC. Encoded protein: CAISLGLASDNEQFF.